A selection of T cell receptor beta chains follows, all from one sample in a study of cytomegalovirus exposure and HLA in healthy donors. The method was immunoSEQ multiplex PCR; TCRdb's version includes in-frame clones alone and lacks a portion of them. The sample lists around 100,000 clones; 70% to 80% were seen once. Sequenced material: PBMCs. These receptors came from a male donor in good health and CMV-seropositive. CDR3s include the opening cysteine and the closing phenylalanine or tryptophan. A D gene is named only where the DNA matches it firmly. Clone size is stated in some rows and not others, as once, few, many or a class when expanded.

clone_size	v_call	j_call	d_call	cdr3_aa	cdr3_nt
NA	TRBV28	TRBJ2-5	TRBD1	CASSSGTGAGETQYF	TGTGCCAGCAGTTCTGGGACAGGGGCAGGGGAGACCCAGTACTTC
NA	TRBV30	TRBJ1-1	NA	CAWSGTASTEAFF	TGTGCCTGGAGTGGGACAGCGAGCACTGAAGCTTTCTTT
NA	TRBV28	TRBJ1-2	TRBD1	CASIQTGNYGYTF	TGTGCCAGCATACAGACAGGGAACTATGGCTACACCTTC
NA	TRBV19	TRBJ1-1	TRBD1	CASSYRDRVPEAFF	TGTGCCAGTAGCTACCGGGACAGGGTACCTGAAGCTTTCTTT
NA	TRBV4-2	TRBJ2-3	NA	CASSQAGAADTQYF	TGTGCCAGCAGCCAAGCGGGAGCAGCCGATACGCAGTATTTT
NA	TRBV6-6	TRBJ2-2	NA	CASSLSQVNTGELFF	TGTGCCAGCAGTTTATCCCAGGTTAACACCGGGGAGCTGTTTTTT
NA	TRBV4-1	TRBJ2-7	NA	CASSQGPERAPYEQYF	TGCGCCAGCAGCCAAGGCCCAGAGCGGGCCCCCTACGAGCAGTACTTC
NA	TRBV27	TRBJ2-7	NA	CASSLGFQGPLYEQYF	TGTGCCAGCAGTTTAGGGTTCCAGGGCCCCCTCTACGAGCAGTACTTC
NA	TRBV5-3	TRBJ2-1	TRBD2	CARSLGVLTSGPTCSSYNEQFF	TGTGCCAGAAGCTTGGGGGTCTTGACTAGCGGGCCGACCTGTAGCTCCTACAATGAGCAGTTCTTC
NA	TRBV7-9	TRBJ2-7	TRBD2	CASSLAGLAGVGNEQYF	TGTGCCAGCAGCTTAGCAGGGCTAGCGGGAGTGGGAAACGAGCAGTACTTC
many	TRBV5-6	TRBJ2-1	TRBD2	CASTLGLAGWLGSYNEQFF	TGTGCCAGCACCCTCGGACTAGCGGGATGGTTGGGCTCCTACAATGAGCAGTTCTTC
NA	TRBV7-2	TRBJ2-5	NA	CASSLGGLGTQYF	TGTGCCAGCAGCTTAGGGGGGCTAGGGACCCAGTACTTC
NA	TRBV11-2	TRBJ2-6	TRBD1	CASSPWGQQASGANVLTF	TGTGCCAGCAGCCCATGGGGACAGCAAGCCTCTGGGGCCAACGTCCTGACTTTC
NA	TRBV27	TRBJ1-4	TRBD1	CASSPRGQGREKLFF	TGTGCCAGCAGCCCGCGCGGACAGGGGAGGGAAAAACTGTTTTTT
NA	TRBV29-1	TRBJ2-1	TRBD2	CSAKLAEYNEQFF	TGCAGCGCAAAACTAGCGGAATACAATGAGCAGTTCTTC
NA	TRBV7-2	TRBJ2-1	NA	CASSLQVQNEQFF	TGTGCCAGCAGCTTACAGGTTCAGAATGAGCAGTTCTTC
NA	TRBV6-4	TRBJ2-2	TRBD1	CASSPAGTAHGGELFF	TGTGCCAGCAGTCCCGCCGGGACAGCCCATGGCGGGGAGCTGTTTTTT
NA	TRBV7-8	TRBJ2-5	NA	CASSLVSGGETQYF	TGTGCCAGCAGCTTAGTCTCAGGGGGGGAGACCCAGTACTTC
NA	TRBV28	TRBJ1-3	NA	CASSLGSSSGNTIYF	TGTGCCAGCAGTTTAGGTTCGAGCTCTGGAAACACCATATATTTT
NA	TRBV2	TRBJ2-7	TRBD2	CASLASGGYEQYF	TGTGCCAGCCTTGCTAGCGGGGGTTACGAGCAGTACTTC
NA	TRBV30	TRBJ1-5	TRBD1	CAWSLGQEYQPQHF	TGTGCCTGGAGTCTTGGACAGGAGTATCAGCCCCAGCATTTT
NA	TRBV28	TRBJ2-2	TRBD2	CASRFSSGLNTGELFF	TGTGCCAGCAGATTTTCTAGCGGGTTGAACACCGGGGAGCTGTTTTTT
NA	TRBV2	TRBJ2-7	TRBD2	CASRVGSGSGEQYF	TGTGCCAGCAGGGTGGGAAGCGGGAGTGGCGAGCAGTACTTC
NA	TRBV5-1	TRBJ1-1	TRBD1	CASSSTPTGGMNTEAFF	TGCGCCAGCAGCTCAACCCCGACAGGGGGCATGAACACTGAAGCTTTCTTT
once	TRBV6-5	TRBJ2-3	TRBD2	CASRTSGRSAQYF	TGTGCCAGCAGGACTAGCGGGAGGTCGGCGCAGTATTTT
NA	TRBV5-1	TRBJ2-4	NA	CASSFEGRIVAKNIQYF	TGCGCCAGCAGCTTTGAGGGAAGGATCGTAGCCAAAAACATTCAGTACTTC
NA	TRBV19	TRBJ2-1	NA	CASSRRGSYNEQFF	TGTGCCAGTAGTCGGCGGGGTTCCTACAATGAGCAGTTCTTC
NA	TRBV6-5	TRBJ1-1	NA	CASSDSHTEAFF	TGTGCCAGCAGTGACAGCCACACTGAAGCTTTCTTT
NA	TRBV6-1	TRBJ2-1	NA	CASSEWVRPRDNEQFF	TGTGCCAGCAGTGAATGGGTTAGGCCGAGGGACAATGAGCAGTTCTTC
NA	TRBV21-1	TRBJ2-7	NA	CASSKLPGQGVEQYF	TGTGCCAGCAGCAAGCTACCGGGACAGGGGGTCGAGCAGTACTTC
NA	TRBV4-3	TRBJ2-7	NA	CASSQGRVSYEQYF	TGCGCCAGCAGCCAAGGCAGGGTCTCCTACGAGCAGTACTTC